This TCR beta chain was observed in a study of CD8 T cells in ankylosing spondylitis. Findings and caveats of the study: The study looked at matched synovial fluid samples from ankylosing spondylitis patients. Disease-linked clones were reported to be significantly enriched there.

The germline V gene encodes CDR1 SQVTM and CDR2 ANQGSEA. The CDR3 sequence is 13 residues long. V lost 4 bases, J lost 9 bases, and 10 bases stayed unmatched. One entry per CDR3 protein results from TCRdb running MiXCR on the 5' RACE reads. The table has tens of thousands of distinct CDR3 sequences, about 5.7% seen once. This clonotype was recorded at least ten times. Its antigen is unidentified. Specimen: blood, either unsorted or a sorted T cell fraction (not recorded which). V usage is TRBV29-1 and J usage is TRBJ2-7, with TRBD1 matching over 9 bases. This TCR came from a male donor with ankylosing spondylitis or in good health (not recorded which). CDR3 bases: TGCAGCGTTGGACAGGGGGTTTCCTTGGGGCAGTACTTC. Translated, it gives CSVGQGVSLGQYF.